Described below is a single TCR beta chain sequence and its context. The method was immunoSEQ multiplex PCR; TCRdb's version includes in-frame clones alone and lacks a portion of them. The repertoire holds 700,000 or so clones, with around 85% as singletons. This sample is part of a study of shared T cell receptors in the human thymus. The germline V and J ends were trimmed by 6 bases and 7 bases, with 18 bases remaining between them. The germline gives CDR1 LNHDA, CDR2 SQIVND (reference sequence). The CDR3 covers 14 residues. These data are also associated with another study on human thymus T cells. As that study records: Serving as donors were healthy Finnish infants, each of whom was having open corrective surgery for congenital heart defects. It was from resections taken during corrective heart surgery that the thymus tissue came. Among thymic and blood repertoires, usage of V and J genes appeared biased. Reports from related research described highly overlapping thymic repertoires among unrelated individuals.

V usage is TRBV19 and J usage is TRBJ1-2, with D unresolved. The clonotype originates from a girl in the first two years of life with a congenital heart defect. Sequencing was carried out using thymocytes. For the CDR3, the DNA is TGTGCCAGTAGCCCCGGGGTGCCCACGGTTGGCTACACCTTC. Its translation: CASSPGVPTVGYTF.